The 25 T cell receptor beta chains in this list originate from one sample, sequenced in a study of cytomegalovirus exposure and HLA in healthy donors. Researchers ran the PCR with 60 Vbeta and 13 Jbeta primers. Sequencing used immunoSEQ multiplex PCR; TCRdb keeps in-frame clones, though not all of them. The table includes around 100,000 clones, about 70% detected once. Sequencing was done on a sample of PBMCs. These receptor sequences come from a young man in good health and CMV-seropositive.

V usage is TRBV7-2 and J usage is TRBJ1-5; D not resolved. The length of the CDR3 is 13 residues. Germline V CDR1 and CDR2: SGHTA, FQGNSA. Trimming removed 5 bases from V and 2 bases from J, with 7 bases in between. The CDR3 protein is CASSRRGNQPQHF. CDR3 DNA: TGTGCCAGCAGCCGACGGGGCAATCAGCCCCAGCATTTT.

The chain carries TRBV5-1 and TRBJ2-7, with 7 bases aligning to TRBD2. The CDR3 covers 14 residues. V was clipped by 0 bases and J by 7 bases; unmatched bases: 7. The germline V gene encodes CDR1 SGHRS and CDR2 YFSETQ. This CDR3 reads CASSLGGQGGEQYF. CDR3 in DNA: TGCGCCAGCAGCTTGGGGGGCCAGGGAGGGGAGCAGTACTTC.

The rearrangement joins TRBV6-5 to TRBJ2-7, with D possibly being TRBD2 (5 bases). The length of the CDR3 is 13 residues. V gave up 6 bases and J gave up 6 bases, with 15 bases separating them. Germline V gene data show CDR1 as MNHEY and CDR2 as SVGAGI. DNA of the CDR3: TGTGCCAGCAGCTTAGAGAGAGGGAGCGAGCAGTACTTC. Its protein is CASSLERGSEQYF.

DNA of the CDR3: TGTGCCATCAGTGAGCCGGGGGGGGGTGGCACAGATACGCAGTATTTT. Amino acids: CAISEPGGGGTDTQYF. The chain uses TRBV10-3 and TRBJ2-3; 8 nucleotides align to TRBD2. Germline-derived CDR1 and CDR2 are ENHRY and SYGVKD. The CDR3 loop spans 16 amino acids. V trimming: 2 bases; J trimming: 1 base; junction bases outside the gene matches: 5.

CDR3 region: CASHRGPYEQYF. The CDR3 nucleotides read TGTGCCAGCCACAGGGGGCCGTACGAGCAGTACTTC. J is TRBJ2-7 and V is TRBV6-1; 9 bases line up with TRBD1. Trimming cost V 8 bases and J 4 bases; bases outside gene matches: 3. Germline CDR1 MNHNS, CDR2 SASEGT. This CDR3 region has 12 residues.

Points on this clone: Just one base apart from a much larger clone, this may be a read error. The chain combines TRBV5-1 with TRBJ1-1; no clear D gene. In germline, CDR1 is SGHRS, CDR2 YFSETQ. The length of the CDR3 is 13 residues. V lost 5 bases and J 1 base, leaving 9 bases between the germline ends. The CDR3 DNA reads as TGCGCCAGCAGGTTAGCGGCGAACACTGAAGCTTTCTTT. It specifies CASRLAANTEAFF. The complete variable domain, with remaining parts taken from reference TRBV5-1 and TRBJ1-1, reads KAGVTQTPRYLIKTRGQQVTLSCSPISGHRSVSWYQQTPGQGLQFLFEYFSETQRNKGNFPGRFSGRQFSNSRSEMNVSTLELGDSALYLCASRLAANTEAFFGQGTRLTVV.

This clone appeared once. The chain joins TRBV7-2 to TRBJ1-3; 7 bases map to TRBD1. Germline CDR1 SGHTA, CDR2 FQGNSA. There are 13 residues in the CDR3. With V trimmed by 8 bases and J by 2 bases, 3 bases remained unmatched. As DNA, the CDR3 is TGTGCCAGCTCCGGACAGGCTGGAAACACCATATATTTT. Translated: CASSGQAGNTIYF.

This clone appeared once. The V call is TRBV4-2, the J call TRBJ1-1; tentative D call: TRBD1 (6 bases). CDR3 length: 16 residues. Trimming stripped 3 bases from V and 0 bases from J, with 14 bases between. Germline CDR1 and CDR2: LGHNA and YNFKEQ. The DNA of the CDR3 is TGTGCCAGCAGCCAGGATTACAGGGAGATGAACACTGAAGCTTTCTTT. Amino acids: CASSQDYREMNTEAFF.

V is TRBV20-1 and J is TRBJ2-7; D ambiguous. This CDR3 is 11 amino acids long. The germline gives CDR1 DFQATT, CDR2 SNEGSKA (reference sequence). V gave up 6 bases and J gave up 6 bases, with 12 bases separating them. The CDR3 DNA reads TGCAGTGCCGTACACCCCATCGAGCAGTACTTC. Protein product: CSAVHPIEQYF.

The chain employs TRBV18 and TRBJ2-5, with 8 bases that match TRBD2. The germline V gene encodes CDR1 KGHSH and CDR2 LQKENI. The ends lost 1 base at V and 7 bases at J; junction bases unmatched: 8. The CDR3 has 15 amino acids. The CDR3 sequence: CASSPRAGEATTQYF. CDR3 DNA sequence: TGTGCCAGCTCACCACGAGCGGGGGAGGCTACGACCCAGTACTTC.

The rearrangement links TRBV11-2 to TRBJ1-2, with D possibly matching TRBD1 (6 bases). The V gene lost 1 base and the J gene lost 9 bases, with 21 bases spanning the gap. The CDR3 consists of 16 residues. Looked up from germline, CDR1 is SGHAT and CDR2 is FQNNGV. The CDR3 bases are TGTGCCAGCAGCTTAGCCTGGGGGAGTGGGCAGGGGAGCTACACCTTC. This encodes CASSLAWGSGQGSYTF.

Note on this clone: One end of the junction varies from germline; a read error may be responsible. The chain couples TRBV7-2 to TRBJ1-6; D is undetermined. CDR1 and CDR2 from the germline V gene are SGHTA and FQGNSA. The CDR3 extends over 13 amino acids. Here the CDR3 reads CASSWSYDSPLHF. For the CDR3, the DNA is TGTGCCAGCAGTTGGTCCTATGATTCACCCCTCCACTTT.

With respect to this clone: The sample has other DNA sequences that encode this CDR3 too. The chain carries TRBV2 and TRBJ1-5, with 8 bases matching TRBD1. The germline V gene encodes CDR1 SNHLY and CDR2 FYNNEI. J lost 1 base, V lost 8 bases, and 10 bases had no gene match. The CDR3 is made up of 16 amino acids. The CDR3 bases are TGTGCCAGCTCCGGACAGGGAGGCAGGAGCAATCAGCCCCAGCATTTT. This codes for CASSGQGGRSNQPQHF.

The chain has TRBV2 and TRBJ1-2; D gene ambiguous. The CDR3 is 13 amino acids. The germline gives CDR1 SNHLY, CDR2 FYNNEI. V was clipped by 6 bases and J by 1 base, with 9 bases between them. This CDR3 reads CASSADFNYGYTF. In DNA form, the CDR3 reads TGTGCCAGCAGCGCCGACTTTAACTATGGCTACACCTTC.

This clone was recorded a few times. This rearrangement joins TRBV10-3 to TRBJ1-5; D gene unclear. CDR3 length: 14 residues. CDR1 is ENHRY and CDR2 is SYGVKD in the germline V gene. V gave up 5 bases and J gave up 6 bases, with 14 bases separating them. CDR3 region: CAISLAVDGQPQHF. The CDR3 nucleotides are TGTGCCATCAGTTTAGCGGTCGACGGTCAGCCCCAGCATTTT.

The gene calls are TRBV30 and TRBJ1-1; 10 nucleotides match TRBD1. Germline CDR1 GTSNPN, CDR2 SVGIG (reference sequence). The CDR3 is 15 residues long. V shed 2 bases, J shed 2 bases, and the junction held 5 bases outside the gene matches. This chain's CDR3 is CAWSTGQGVNTEAFF. CDR3 sequence (DNA): TGTGCCTGGAGTACCGGACAGGGGGTTAACACTGAAGCTTTCTTT.

V usage is TRBV4-1 and J usage is TRBJ1-4, with D possibly matching TRBD1 (6 bases). Germline values: CDR1 MGHRA, CDR2 YSYEKL. CDR3 size: 17 residues. Deletions cut 2 bases from V and 4 bases from J, with 17 bases between. CDR3 residues: CASSQSAGASGNEKLFF. The CDR3 bases are TGCGCCAGCAGCCAATCGGCGGGGGCCTCCGGTAATGAAAAACTGTTTTTT.

Points on this clone: A read error may account for a junction end that differs from germline. The genes are TRBV6-5 and TRBJ1-2; D is uncertain. Germline V CDR1 and CDR2: MNHEY, SVGAGI. This CDR3 region has 13 residues. The CDR3 loop reads CASSSGLFYDYPF. Written as DNA, the CDR3 is TGTGCCAGCAGCTCCGGGTTGTTCTATGACTACCCCTTC.

The chain couples TRBV7-2 to TRBJ2-1, with TRBD1 identical over 8 bases. The CDR3 runs 16 residues. The V gene's germline CDR1 is SGHTA and CDR2 FQGNSA. The trim removed 1 base at V and 9 bases at J, leaving 11 bases unmatched. The CDR3: CASSLDLARGRSEQFF. Here the CDR3 DNA reads TGTGCCAGCAGCTTAGATTTGGCCAGGGGGCGGAGTGAGCAGTTCTTC.

This clone was counted once. The gene calls are TRBV21-1 and TRBJ1-2. TRBV21-1 is noted as a pseudogene. This CDR3 has 15 amino acids. The CDR3, as DNA: TGTGCCAGCAGCAAAGTGGGGGGGTATGTGCCGGGCTACACCTTC. It translates to CASSKVGGYVPGYTF.

The chain combines TRBV18 with TRBJ1-6, with 9 bases lining up with TRBD1. The ends lost 4 bases at V and 7 bases at J; junction bases unmatched: 8. CDR1 and CDR2 (germline): KGHSH, LQKENI. The CDR3 totals 16 residues. CDR3 in DNA: TGTGCCAGCTCACTTTCGAGGACAGGGGTAAATTCACCCCTCCACTTT. Translating gives CASSLSRTGVNSPLHF.

This chain connects TRBV9 to TRBJ1-5, with a weak D call TRBD1 (5 bases). V gave up 3 bases and J gave up 3 bases, with 13 bases separating them. Germline V gene data show CDR1 as SGDLS and CDR2 as YYNGEE. This CDR3 comprises 15 residues. CDR3 loop: CASSALAGTNQPQHF. Here the CDR3 DNA reads TGTGCCAGCAGCGCATTGGCGGGGACCAATCAGCCCCAGCATTTT.

This chain links TRBV6-6 with TRBJ1-2; 8 bases fit TRBD1. Germline CDR1 is MNHNY and CDR2 is SVGAGI (reference sequence). V shed 5 bases, J shed 8 bases, and the junction held 4 bases outside the gene matches. This CDR3 has 12 residues. CDR3 residues: CASSTGGNGYTF. The CDR3 DNA reads TGTGCCAGCAGTACAGGGGGTAACGGCTACACCTTC.

The chain couples TRBV28 to TRBJ2-5, with a tentative D call TRBD1 (6 bases). The CDR3 has 14 residues. The V gene lost 10 bases and the J gene lost 2 bases, with 17 bases spanning the gap. The germline gives CDR1 MDHEN, CDR2 SYDVKM. The DNA of the CDR3 is TGTGCCACCATGCCCTGGACAGCGCAAGAGACCCAGTACTTC. This sequence encodes CATMPWTAQETQYF.

This clone was detected only a few times. The gene calls are TRBV6-1 and TRBJ1-2, with D possibly matching TRBD1 (5 bases). The V and J ends lost 2 bases and 4 bases respectively, with 8 bases between them. CDR3 size: 13 residues. Germline lookup yields CDR1 MNHNS and CDR2 SASEGT. CDR3 DNA: TGTGCCAGCAGTGAATTGGGGGGCTATGGCTACACCTTC. It yields the protein CASSELGGYGYTF.